A single sample is the source of the 22 T cell receptor beta chains below, sequenced in a study of T cell repertoires in cytomegalovirus infection. Each CDR3 protein gets one entry after TCRdb re-called the reads with MiXCR. The repertoire holds around 170,000 distinct CDR3 sequences, with about 15% as singletons. The sample was PBMCs. These receptors were obtained from a human donor in good health (CMV status not recorded). Some clones in this sample may be carry-over from other donors' samples.

The V and J genes are TRBV27 and TRBJ2-6; D gene ambiguous. Trimming shortened V by 5 bases and J by 2 bases, and 13 bases separated the two germline ends. Per germline, CDR1 MNHEY and CDR2 SMNVEV (reference sequence). This CDR3 region has 16 residues. This CDR3 reads CASSPLEVPGANVLTF. DNA for the CDR3: TGTGCCAGCAGTCCCCTTGAAGTTCCTGGGGCCAACGTCCTGACTTTC.

This clonotype was seen a handful of times. The CDR3 bases are TGTGCCAGCAGTTACTCTGGGACTAGCGGGGGTAGCTCCTACAATGAGCAGTTCTTC. Translated, it gives CASSYSGTSGGSSYNEQFF. V usage is TRBV6-2 or TRBV6-3 and J usage is TRBJ2-1; 14 bases map to TRBD2. The CDR3 extends over 19 amino acids. CDR1 and CDR2 from the germline V gene are MNHEY and SVGEGT. J lost 0 bases, V lost 0 bases, and 4 bases had no gene match.

This clonotype was seen at least ten times. This chain connects TRBV7-8 to TRBJ2-2; no clear D. Deletions cut 5 bases from V and 1 base from J, with 14 bases between. The CDR3 totals 16 residues. Germline CDR1 SGHVS, CDR2 FQNEAQ. CDR3: CASSPRRPVNTGELFF. The CDR3 DNA is TGTGCCAGCAGCCCCCGGCGGCCGGTGAACACCGGGGAGCTGTTTTTT.

This clonotype was observed many times. The chain couples TRBV7-2 to TRBJ2-2; tentatively, D is TRBD1 (5 bases). CDR1 and CDR2 from the germline V gene are SGHTA and FQGNSA. With 1 base removed from V and 0 bases from J, the gap between germline ends came to 9 bases. The CDR3 has 16 amino acids. CDR3: CASSLVVRANTGELFF. The DNA for the CDR3 is TGTGCCAGCAGCTTAGTTGTCAGGGCGAACACCGGGGAGCTGTTTTTT.

This clonotype was observed many times. The J gene is TRBJ2-1, the V gene TRBV12-5; 8 nucleotides line up with TRBD1. The germline V gene has CDR1 LGHNT and CDR2 FRNRAP. With V trimmed by 5 bases and J by 7 bases, 13 bases remained unmatched. The CDR3 contains 16 residues. CDR3 sequence reads: CASGQMGQALANEQFF. CDR3 in DNA: TGTGCTAGTGGTCAAATGGGACAGGCCCTAGCGAATGAGCAGTTCTTC.

This CDR3 reads CSARDSGGQQYNQPQHF. Here the CDR3 DNA reads TGCAGTGCTAGAGATTCCGGCGGACAACAATACAATCAGCCCCAGCATTTT. The rearrangement links TRBV20-1 to TRBJ1-5; possibly TRBD1 for D (5 bases). CDR1 and CDR2 from the germline V gene are DFQATT and SNEGSKA (reference sequence). Trimming removed 0 bases from V and 3 bases from J, with 18 bases in between. There are 17 residues in the CDR3.

In this sample, this clonotype turned up many times. The V gene is TRBV7-2, the J gene TRBJ2-7; TRBD2 aligns across 10 bases. Germline-derived CDR1 and CDR2 are SGHTA and FQGNSA. With V trimmed by 3 bases and J by 4 bases, 3 bases remained unmatched. The CDR3 spans 14 residues. The CDR3 region has the DNA TGTGCCAGCAGCTTGAGCGGGGGGGGGTACGAGCAGTACTTC. Amino acid sequence: CASSLSGGGYEQYF.

V gene TRBV29-1 combines with J gene TRBJ2-1; a weak D match, TRBD1 (5 bases). V lost 1 base and J lost 1, with 8 bases in between. The germline CDR1 and CDR2 sequences are SQVTM and ANQGSEA. This CDR3 comprises 14 residues. The CDR3 DNA sequence: TGCAGCGTTGAAGGCAGGGATTCCTACAATGAGCAGTTCTTC. Translated: CSVEGRDSYNEQFF.

A few counts support this clonotype. The J gene is TRBJ1-1, the V gene TRBV18, with D unclear. Trimming cost V 0 bases and J 1 base, with 9 bases left between them. The length of the CDR3 is 15 residues. Germline CDR1 and CDR2: KGHSH and LQKENI. CDR3 nucleotides: TGTGCCAGCTCACCACCGAAGGGATGGAACACTGAAGCTTTCTTT. This encodes CASSPPKGWNTEAFF.

The chain carries TRBV28 and TRBJ1-1; D unclear. This CDR3 is built from 15 residues. V lost 7 bases to trimming and J lost 0 bases, with 15 bases between them. Germline CDR1 MDHEN, CDR2 SYDVKM. CDR3 region: CASTLGFSVNTEAFF. CDR3 nucleotide sequence: TGTGCCAGCACCTTAGGGTTTTCAGTGAACACTGAAGCTTTCTTT.

The rearrangement joins TRBV28 to TRBJ2-5; D is unclear. The CDR3 is 14 residues long. Per germline, CDR1 MDHEN and CDR2 SYDVKM. Trimming took 6 bases from V and 2 from J, leaving 13 bases between them. For the CDR3, the DNA is TGTGCCAGCAGCTACCCCCGGCTGCAAGAGACCCAGTACTTC. Protein product: CASSYPRLQETQYF.

CDR3 coding DNA: TGTGCCAGCCCCCCCGGGGGAACCGGGGAGCTGTTTTTT. As protein: CASPPGGTGELFF. This chain connects TRBV7-2 to TRBJ2-2, with D maybe TRBD2 (6 bases). The CDR3 sequence is 13 residues long. V lost 8 bases and J lost 5, with 12 bases in between. The germline gives CDR1 SGHTA, CDR2 FQGNSA.

This clonotype was counted ten times or more. The chain recombines TRBV5-1 with TRBJ2-7, with 7 bases identical to TRBD1. Germline V gene lookup returns CDR1 SGHRS and CDR2 YFSETQ. The CDR3 extends over 13 amino acids. Losses at the gene ends were 7 bases for V and 5 bases for J; bases not matched to a gene: 9. This chain's CDR3 is CASQDRAHHEQYF. In DNA, the CDR3 is TGCGCCAGCCAAGACAGGGCTCACCACGAGCAGTACTTC.

The sample holds a few counts of this clonotype. The chain couples TRBV14 to TRBJ2-1, with a possible D match to TRBD2 (5 bases). Trimming took 4 bases from V and 4 from J, leaving 8 bases between them. CDR3 length equals 13 residues. Germline V gene data show CDR1 as SGHDN and CDR2 as FVKESK. The CDR3 loop is CASSRRTYNEQFF. CDR3 DNA: TGTGCCAGCAGCCGGAGGACTTACAATGAGCAGTTCTTC.

This clonotype was observed a handful of times. V usage is TRBV4-2 and J usage is TRBJ1-1; possible D gene TRBD1, 5 bases. The length of the CDR3 is 14 residues. V was clipped by 4 bases and J by 5 bases, with 14 bases between them. Germline V CDR1 and CDR2: LGHNA, YNFKEQ. Here the CDR3 reads CASSPSTVWTEAFF. The CDR3 bases are TGTGCCAGCAGCCCGTCGACAGTCTGGACTGAAGCTTTCTTT.

Many counts were recorded for this clonotype. J is TRBJ1-4 and V is TRBV7-6, with 8 bases matching TRBD1. Germline trimming cut 5 bases from V and 0 bases from J; bases unmatched to any gene: 8. There are 17 residues in the CDR3. Germline V CDR1 and CDR2: SGHVS, FNYEAQ. CDR3 residues: CASSPRTGTSTNEKLFF. CDR3 nucleotides: TGTGCCAGCAGCCCTCGGACAGGGACATCAACTAATGAAAAACTGTTTTTT.

This clonotype was seen repeatedly, ten times or more. The gene calls are TRBV11-2 and TRBJ2-7; D possibly corresponds to TRBD1 (5 bases). The CDR3 is made up of 14 amino acids. CDR1 SGHAT and CDR2 FQNNGV come from the germline V gene. The V gene lost 2 bases and the J gene lost 0 bases, with 8 bases spanning the gap. The DNA of the CDR3 is TGTGCCAGCAGCTTAAGAGACAGCTCCTACGAGCAGTACTTC. Its protein product is CASSLRDSSYEQYF.

This clonotype was seen a handful of times. The chain joins TRBV15 to TRBJ2-5, with D tentatively TRBD2 (7 bases). V lost 4 bases and J lost 2, with 20 bases in between. CDR1 and CDR2 (germline): LNHNV, YYDKDF (reference sequence). This CDR3 region has 17 residues. The CDR3 is CATSTWLGEGGQETQYF. The CDR3 bases are TGTGCCACCAGCACCTGGTTGGGGGAGGGGGGGCAAGAGACCCAGTACTTC. The full variable domain, its missing parts supplied by reference TRBV15 and TRBJ2-5, is DAMVIQNPRYQVTQFGKPVTLSCSQTLNHNVMYWYQQKSSQAPKLLFHYYDKDFNNEADTPDNFQSRRPNTSFCFLDIRSPGLGDTAMYLCATSTWLGEGGQETQYFGPGTRLLVL.

This clonotype was seen a single time. The chain has TRBV19 and TRBJ1-5; tentatively, D is TRBD1 (5 bases). The CDR3 has 14 amino acids. Per the germline V gene, CDR1 is LNHDA and CDR2 is SQIVND (reference sequence). The V end was cut by 7 bases, the J end by 3 bases, with 13 bases between. The CDR3 is CASKRGRYNQPQHF. CDR3 nucleotides: TGTGCCAGTAAAAGGGGCCGCTACAATCAGCCCCAGCATTTT.

V and J are TRBV6-2 or TRBV6-3 and TRBJ2-7; tentatively, D is TRBD1 or TRBD2 (5 bases each). Germline CDR1 and CDR2: MNHEY and SVGEGT. The germline V and J ends were trimmed by 0 bases and 2 bases, with 14 bases remaining between them. This CDR3 has 16 residues. This chain's CDR3 is CASSYSKQGGPYEQYF. In DNA form, the CDR3 reads TGTGCCAGCAGTTACTCGAAGCAGGGCGGGCCCTACGAGCAGTACTTC.

The rearrangement joins TRBV27 to TRBJ1-2; possible D gene TRBD1, 5 bases. CDR1 and CDR2 from the germline V gene are MNHEY and SMNVEV (reference sequence). Trimming pared 3 bases from V and 6 bases from J, leaving 8 bases between. This CDR3 is 12 amino acids long. CDR3 amino acids: CASSFPGHGYTF. Written as DNA, the CDR3 is TGTGCCAGCAGTTTCCCAGGGCATGGCTACACCTTC.

The chain has TRBV27 and TRBJ2-7, with 12 bases lining up with TRBD1. J lost 6 bases, V lost 8 bases, and 8 bases had no gene match. Germline CDR1 is MNHEY and CDR2 is SMNVEV (reference sequence). The CDR3 has 14 amino acids. The CDR3 DNA sequence: TGTGCCAGCGGTCTGGGGACAGGGGGCGGCGAGCAGTACTTC. Amino acids: CASGLGTGGGEQYF.